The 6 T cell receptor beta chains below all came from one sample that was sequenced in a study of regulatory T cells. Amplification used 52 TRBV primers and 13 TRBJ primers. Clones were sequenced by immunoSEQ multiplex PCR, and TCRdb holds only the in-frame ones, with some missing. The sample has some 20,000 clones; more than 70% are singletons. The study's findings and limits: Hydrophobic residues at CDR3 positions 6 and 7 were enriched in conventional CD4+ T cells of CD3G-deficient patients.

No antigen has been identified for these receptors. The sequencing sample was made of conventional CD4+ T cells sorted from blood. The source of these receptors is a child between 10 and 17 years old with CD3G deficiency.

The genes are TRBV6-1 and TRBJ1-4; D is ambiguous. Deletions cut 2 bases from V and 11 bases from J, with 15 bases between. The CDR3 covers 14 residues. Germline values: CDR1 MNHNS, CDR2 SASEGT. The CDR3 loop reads CASSESSLVMKLFF. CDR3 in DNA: TGTGCCAGCAGTGAATCGTCCCTAGTTATGAAACTGTTTTTT.

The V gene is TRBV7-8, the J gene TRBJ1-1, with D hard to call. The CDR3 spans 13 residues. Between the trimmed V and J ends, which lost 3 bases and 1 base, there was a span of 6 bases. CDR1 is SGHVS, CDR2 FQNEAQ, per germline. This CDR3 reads CASSFGSNTEAFF. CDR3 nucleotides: TGTGCCAGCAGCTTCGGTTCGAACACTGAAGCTTTCTTT.

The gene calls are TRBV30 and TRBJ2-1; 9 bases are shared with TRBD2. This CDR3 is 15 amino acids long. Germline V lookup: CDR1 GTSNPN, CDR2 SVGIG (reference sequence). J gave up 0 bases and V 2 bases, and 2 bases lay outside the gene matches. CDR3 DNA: TGTGCCTGGAGTAAGGGACTAGCCTCCTACAATGAGCAGTTCTTC. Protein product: CAWSKGLASYNEQFF.

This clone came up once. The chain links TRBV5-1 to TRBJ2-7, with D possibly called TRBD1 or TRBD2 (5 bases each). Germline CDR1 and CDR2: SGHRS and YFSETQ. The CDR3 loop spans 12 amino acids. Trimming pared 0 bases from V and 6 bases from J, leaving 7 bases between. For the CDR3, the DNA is TGCGCCAGCAGCTTGGGGGGGAGCGAGCAGTACTTC. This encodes CASSLGGSEQYF.

This chain's CDR3 is CASSLQGLETQYF. Written as DNA, the CDR3 is TGTGCCAGCAGTTTACAGGGTCTGGAGACCCAGTACTTC. The gene calls are TRBV28 and TRBJ2-5; weak D call: TRBD1 (5 bases). The ends were cut back, 2 bases at V and 5 bases at J, with 9 bases in the middle. CDR3 length: 13 amino acids. Germline CDR1 is MDHEN and CDR2 is SYDVKM.

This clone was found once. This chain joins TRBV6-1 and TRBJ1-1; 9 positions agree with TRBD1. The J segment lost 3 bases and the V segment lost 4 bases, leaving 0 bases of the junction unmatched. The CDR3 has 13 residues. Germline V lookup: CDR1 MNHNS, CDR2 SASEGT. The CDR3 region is CASSGQGDTEAFF. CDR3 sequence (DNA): TGTGCCAGCAGTGGACAGGGGGACACTGAAGCTTTCTTT.